What follows are 24 T cell receptor beta chains derived from one specimen sequenced in a study of Graves' ophthalmopathy and Graves' hyperthyroidism. Amplified material comprised TCR beta CDR3 regions derived from RNA transcripts. A first-round RT-PCR used HTBI primers, followed by a second-round multiplex PCR. MiXCR was run by TCRdb on the multiplex PCR reads, yielding one entry per CDR3 protein. The repertoire has just over 600,000 distinct CDR3 sequences, 22% of them found once; the top ten carry 7.1%. The specimen was peripheral blood. These receptor sequences come from a woman aged 18-30 years with stable Graves' hyperthyroidism. Some clones in this sample may be carry-over from other donors' samples.

This clonotype was seen many times. This chain connects TRBV29-1 to TRBJ1-1; no clear D. With 0 bases removed from V and 4 bases from J, the gap between germline ends came to 9 bases. Germline V gene data show CDR1 as SQVTM and CDR2 as ANQGSEA. This CDR3 has 13 amino acids. CDR3 amino acids: CSVEDHGGTEAFF. The CDR3 nucleotides read TGCAGCGTTGAAGATCATGGTGGCACTGAAGCTTTCTTT.

The chain employs TRBV30 and TRBJ1-2, with 7 nucleotides matching TRBD1. CDR3 length equals 13 residues. CDR1 and CDR2 (germline): GTSNPN, SVGIG (reference sequence). Trimming took 5 bases from V and 4 from J; bases not matched to a gene: 7. The CDR3 nucleotides read TGTGCCTGGGAACAGGGGCGCGCCTATGGCTACACCTTC. Residues: CAWEQGRAYGYTF.

This clonotype was picked up many times. The gene calls are TRBV27 and TRBJ1-1; D uncertain. The CDR3 spans 16 residues. In germline, CDR1 is MNHEY, CDR2 SMNVEV (reference sequence). With 0 bases removed from V and 3 bases from J, the gap between germline ends came to 14 bases. CDR3 region: CASSLSRRLMDTEAFF. The CDR3 region has the DNA TGTGCCAGCAGTTTATCGAGAAGGTTAATGGACACTGAAGCTTTCTTT.

The chain links TRBV18 to TRBJ1-3; the D gene is possibly TRBD1 (5 bases). The V and J ends lost 3 bases and 1 base respectively, with 13 bases between them. The CDR3 contains 16 residues. CDR1 KGHSH and CDR2 LQKENI come from the germline V gene. The chain's CDR3 is CASSPKGTGSGNTIYF. Here the CDR3 DNA reads TGTGCCAGCTCACCGAAGGGGACGGGGTCTGGAAACACCATATATTTT.

The table lists this clonotype with many counts. The chain recombines TRBV11-1 with TRBJ2-7; weak D call: TRBD1 (6 bases). V was cut by 5 bases and J by 0 bases, with 26 bases left in between. In germline, CDR1 is SGHAT, CDR2 FQDESV (reference sequence). The CDR3 extends over 19 amino acids. The CDR3 loop reads CASSPNPYTRPDSSYEQYF. In DNA form, the CDR3 reads TGTGCCAGCAGCCCTAACCCGTACACGCGGCCGGACAGCTCCTACGAGCAGTACTTC.

The CDR3, as DNA: TGTGCCAGCAGCCGTGCACAAACGAACACCGGGGAGCTGTTTTTT. It encodes CASSRAQTNTGELFF. The rearrangement joins TRBV6-1 to TRBJ2-2; D remains unclear. V shed 6 bases and J shed 0 bases, with 11 bases lying between them. CDR1 is MNHNS, CDR2 SASEGT, per germline. CDR3 length: 15 amino acids.

This clonotype was seen many times. The chain links TRBV20-1 to TRBJ2-7, with 12 positions matching TRBD2. The germline V gene encodes CDR1 DFQATT and CDR2 SNEGSKA (reference sequence). With 3 bases clipped from V and 12 bases from J, the junction kept 12 bases outside the gene matches. The CDR3 has 14 residues. The CDR3 region is CSASPLLAGGRMYF. The CDR3 DNA reads TGCAGTGCTAGCCCCTTACTAGCGGGGGGACGTATGTACTTC.

J is TRBJ1-1 and V is TRBV11-1, with 8 bases that match TRBD1. The CDR3 length is 15 residues. V was pared by 4 bases and J by 1 base, with 5 bases of the junction left unmatched. Germline CDR1 and CDR2: SGHAT and FQDESV (reference sequence). The CDR3 DNA reads as TGTGCCAGCAGCTCCCCAGGGGGCCGGAACACTGAAGCTTTCTTT. Its translation is CASSSPGGRNTEAFF.

This clonotype has a count of ten or more. This chain uses TRBV19 with TRBJ1-2, with TRBD1 identical over 10 bases. The length of the CDR3 is 14 residues. With V trimmed by 6 bases and J by 6 bases, 7 bases remained unmatched. Germline V lookup: CDR1 LNHDA, CDR2 SQIVND (reference sequence). This CDR3 reads CASSRDRGFHGYTF. CDR3 DNA sequence: TGTGCCAGTAGCCGGGACAGGGGATTTCATGGCTACACCTTC.

This clonotype was counted at least ten times. The V and J genes are TRBV11-2 and TRBJ1-5, with 10 bases that match TRBD1. The length of the CDR3 is 15 residues. CDR1 and CDR2 (germline): SGHAT, FQNNGV. With V trimmed by 5 bases and J by 4 bases, 5 bases remained unmatched. CDR3 nucleotide sequence: TGTGCCAGCAGCCCGAGGACAGGGGGTAATCAGCCCCAGCATTTT. Encoded protein: CASSPRTGGNQPQHF.

The sample holds a few counts of this clonotype. V usage is TRBV11-2 and J usage is TRBJ2-5; no clear D. The germline gives CDR1 SGHAT, CDR2 FQNNGV. V was shortened by 5 bases and J by 1 base, with 11 bases between the two germline ends. The CDR3 has 14 amino acids. CDR3 nucleotides: TGTGCCAGCAGCCCGATGGCGGCCCAAGAGACCCAGTACTTC. Translated: CASSPMAAQETQYF.

At least ten counts were recorded for this clonotype. The chain joins TRBV12-3 or TRBV12-4 to TRBJ1-1, with TRBD1 identical over 8 bases. This CDR3 contains 15 residues. After removal of 3 bases from V and 6 bases from J, the junction contained 9 bases not matched to a gene. The CDR3 DNA is TGTGCCAGCAGTTTGCTCCCGGACAGGGAGGCTGAAGCTTTCTTT. Protein sequence: CASSLLPDREAEAFF.

This clonotype was counted ten times or more. The rearrangement uses TRBV12-3 or TRBV12-4 and TRBJ2-5; D is uncertain. Trimming pared 3 bases from V and 1 base from J, leaving 9 bases between. The CDR3 extends over 14 amino acids. CDR3 coding DNA: TGTGCCAGCAGTTTTCCGTCAAGCCAAGAGACCCAGTACTTC. This translates into CASSFPSSQETQYF.

This clonotype was detected ten times or more. The chain uses TRBV2 and TRBJ1-1, with 8 positions matching TRBD1. This CDR3 contains 16 residues. Germline V gene sequence: CDR1 SNHLY, CDR2 FYNNEI. V lost 7 bases and J lost 4; bases outside the gene matches: 14. CDR3 sequence (DNA): TGTGCCAGCAACGTAGCCCAGGGGGCGCGATCCACTGAAGCTTTCTTT. The encoded protein is CASNVAQGARSTEAFF. Complete variable domain (other parts from reference TRBV2 and TRBJ1-1): EPEVTQTPSHQVTQMGQEVILRCVPISNHLYFYWYRQILGQKVEFLVSFYNNEISEKSEIFDDQFSVERPDGSNFTLKIRSTKLEDSAMYFCASNVAQGARSTEAFFGQGTRLTVV.

The genes are TRBV20-1 and TRBJ1-6; D gene ambiguous. Germline V gene lookup returns CDR1 DFQATT and CDR2 SNEGSKA (reference sequence). Deletions cut 0 bases from V and 0 bases from J, with 9 bases between. The CDR3 contains 16 residues. CDR3 residues: CSARDGVYSYNSPLHF. The CDR3 nucleotides are TGCAGTGCTAGAGATGGGGTTTACTCCTATAATTCACCCCTCCACTTT.

This clonotype was counted ten times or more. J is TRBJ1-1 and V is TRBV5-1; tentative D call: TRBD1 (6 bases). The ends were cut back, 2 bases at V and 1 base at J, with 9 bases in the middle. This CDR3 region has 14 residues. Germline assignment: CDR1 SGHRS and CDR2 YFSETQ. CDR3: CASSFTGQNTEAFF. The CDR3 coding sequence is TGCGCCAGCAGCTTCACAGGGCAGAACACTGAAGCTTTCTTT.

This clonotype was seen at least ten times. The CDR3 DNA follows: TGCGCCAGCGGGACTAGCGGGCCCTACGAGCAGTACTTC. Amino acid sequence: CASGTSGPYEQYF. The chain couples TRBV5-1 to TRBJ2-7; TRBD2 agrees at 12 bases. J was trimmed by 2 bases and V by 7 bases; bases with no gene match: 1. The CDR3 runs 13 residues. Germline CDR1 SGHRS, CDR2 YFSETQ.

CDR3 bases: TGTGCCAGCAGTCCAGAGGCTCGAGGAGAGACCCAGTACTTC. It specifies CASSPEARGETQYF. The J gene is TRBJ2-5, the V gene TRBV12-3 or TRBV12-4; D not resolved. The germline V and J ends were trimmed by 5 bases and 4 bases, with 14 bases remaining between them. The CDR3 is made up of 14 amino acids.

This chain uses TRBV28 with TRBJ2-6; the match to TRBD1 covers 8 bases. J lost 0 bases, V lost 2 bases, and 6 bases had no gene match. The V gene's germline CDR1 is MDHEN and CDR2 SYDVKM. This CDR3 is 18 amino acids long. Here the CDR3 reads CASSLIRTGSSGANVLTF. As DNA, the CDR3 is TGTGCCAGCAGTTTAATTCGGACAGGGTCCTCTGGGGCCAACGTCCTGACTTTC.

This clonotype was seen ten or more times. The gene calls are TRBV2 and TRBJ2-2; TRBD2 agrees at 10 bases. Unmatched junction bases numbered 1, after V lost 5 bases and J lost 1 base. Germline V CDR1 and CDR2: SNHLY, FYNNEI. The CDR3 is 15 amino acids. CDR3 nucleotide sequence: TGTGCCAGCAGTCTAGCGGGGGTGAACACCGGGGAGCTGTTTTTT. It yields the protein CASSLAGVNTGELFF.

This clonotype was observed many times. This chain uses TRBV3-1 with TRBJ2-5; 9 bases align to TRBD1. CDR3 length: 15 residues. Losses at the gene ends were 7 bases for V and 4 bases for J; bases not matched to a gene: 10. In germline, CDR1 is LGHDT, CDR2 YNNKEL (reference sequence). The CDR3 DNA reads TGTGCCAGCACCCTGGGGACAGGGAATGGAGAGACCCAGTACTTC. Translation: CASTLGTGNGETQYF.

The chain has TRBV10-3 and TRBJ2-5, with D tentatively TRBD2 (5 bases). The CDR3 contains 14 residues. The V gene's germline CDR1 is ENHRY and CDR2 SYGVKD. Trimming cost V 4 bases and J 4 bases, with 13 bases left between them. In DNA form, the CDR3 reads TGTGCCATCAGTGGATCCGGGGTAGGAGAGACCCAGTACTTC. It translates to CAISGSGVGETQYF.

This clonotype has at least ten counts. V gene TRBV12-3 or TRBV12-4 combines with J gene TRBJ2-7, with D possibly TRBD1 on 5 matching bases. The CDR3 runs to 12 residues. Trimming shortened V by 8 bases and J by 4 bases, and 12 bases separated the two germline ends. The CDR3 is CASCQGRYEQYF. Here the CDR3 DNA reads TGTGCCAGCTGCCAGGGAAGGTACGAGCAGTACTTC.

This clonotype was counted ten times or more. This rearrangement joins TRBV12-3 or TRBV12-4 to TRBJ1-1; weak D call: TRBD1 (6 bases). V dropped 1 base and J dropped 1 base, with 13 bases sitting between them. The CDR3 is 16 residues long. The CDR3 reads CASSLGLWTENTEAFF. CDR3 DNA sequence: TGTGCCAGCAGTTTAGGCCTTTGGACAGAGAACACTGAAGCTTTCTTT.